This paragraph covers one TCR beta chain sequence. Its cognate antigen is unknown. Donors had nominal health at sampling but likely had unrecorded immune exposures. This entry belongs to a study of cytomegalovirus exposure and HLA in healthy donors. Findings and limits, study-wide: Later analysis showed most CMV-associated TCR beta chains appearing HLA-restricted. Cytomegalovirus status, reportedly, was diagnosed with high specificity and sensitivity by the classifier. TCR sequences were mostly rare, though some public TCRs occurred in many donors.

The PCR was carried out with 60 Vbeta primers and 13 Jbeta primers. Libraries were prepared by immunoSEQ multiplex PCR; TCRdb keeps only in-frame clonotypes and omits some of them. The sample comprises 70,000 to 95,000 clones, 75% of which are singletons, and under 2.5% rests with the top ten. The CDR3 loop spans 15 amino acids. The V gene's germline CDR1 is SGDLS and CDR2 YYNGEE. The V gene lost 1 base and the J gene lost 3 bases, with 14 bases spanning the gap. This clonotype was obtained from a middle-aged man in good health and CMV-seronegative. The chain combines TRBV9 with TRBJ2-7; D is undetermined. Sequencing input: PBMCs. The DNA for the CDR3 is TGTGCCAGCAGCGTAACGGATCTGGGCTACTACGAGCAGTACTTC. Translation: CASSVTDLGYYEQYF.